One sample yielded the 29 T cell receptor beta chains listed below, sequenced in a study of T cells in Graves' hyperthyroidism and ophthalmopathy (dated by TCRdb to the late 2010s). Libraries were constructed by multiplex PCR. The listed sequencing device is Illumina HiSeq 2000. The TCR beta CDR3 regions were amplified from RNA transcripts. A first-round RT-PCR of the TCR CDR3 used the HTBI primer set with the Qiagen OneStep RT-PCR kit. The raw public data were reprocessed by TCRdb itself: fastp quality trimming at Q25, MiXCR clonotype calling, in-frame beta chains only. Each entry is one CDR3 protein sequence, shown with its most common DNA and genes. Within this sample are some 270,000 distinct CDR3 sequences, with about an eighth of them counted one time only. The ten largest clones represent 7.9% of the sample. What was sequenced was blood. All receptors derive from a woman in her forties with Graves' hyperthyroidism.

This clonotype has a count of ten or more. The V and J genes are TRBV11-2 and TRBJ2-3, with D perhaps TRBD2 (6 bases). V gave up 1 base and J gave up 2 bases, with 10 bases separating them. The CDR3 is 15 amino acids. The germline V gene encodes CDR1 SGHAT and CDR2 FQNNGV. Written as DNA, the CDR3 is TGTGCCAGCAGCTTAGGGGGCGGGACCACAGATACGCAGTATTTT. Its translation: CASSLGGGTTDTQYF.

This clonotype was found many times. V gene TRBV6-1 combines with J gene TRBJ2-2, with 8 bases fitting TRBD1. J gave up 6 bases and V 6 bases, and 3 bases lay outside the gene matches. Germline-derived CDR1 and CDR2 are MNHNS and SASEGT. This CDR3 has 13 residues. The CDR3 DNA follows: TGTGCCAGCAGGTCACAGGGGGCCGGGGAGCTGTTTTTT. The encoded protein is CASRSQGAGELFF.

In nucleotides, the CDR3 is TGTGCCAGTAAAGCAGGCCCCGAAAATTCACCCCTCCACTTT. It encodes CASKAGPENSPLHF. The gene calls are TRBV19 and TRBJ1-6; D ambiguous. This CDR3 spans 14 amino acids. Germline V gene data show CDR1 as LNHDA and CDR2 as SQIVND (reference sequence). Trimming pared 7 bases from V and 7 bases from J, leaving 14 bases between. Combining the CDR3 with reference TRBV19 and TRBJ1-6 gives the whole variable domain DGGITQSPKYLFRKEGQNVTLSCEQNLNHDAMYWYRQDPGQGLRLIYYSQIVNDFQKGDIAEGYSVSREKKESFPLTVTSAQKNPTAFYLCASKAGPENSPLHFGNGTRLTVT.

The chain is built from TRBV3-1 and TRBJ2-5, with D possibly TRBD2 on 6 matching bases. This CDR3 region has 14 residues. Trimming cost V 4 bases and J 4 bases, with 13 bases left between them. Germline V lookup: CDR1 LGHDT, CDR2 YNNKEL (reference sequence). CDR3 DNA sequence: TGTGCCAGCAGCCCTGCGGAGGGCCCAGAGACCCAGTACTTC. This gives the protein CASSPAEGPETQYF.

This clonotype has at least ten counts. The CDR3 bases are TGTGCCAGCAGCCACCGGAGCGGAGGGGTCACAGATACGCAGTATTTT. Amino acids: CASSHRSGGVTDTQYF. This chain uses TRBV3-1 with TRBJ2-3; a weak D match, TRBD2 (6 bases). Trimming removed 3 bases from V and 2 bases from J, with 15 bases in between. CDR1 is LGHDT, CDR2 YNNKEL, per germline (reference sequence). This CDR3 region has 16 residues.

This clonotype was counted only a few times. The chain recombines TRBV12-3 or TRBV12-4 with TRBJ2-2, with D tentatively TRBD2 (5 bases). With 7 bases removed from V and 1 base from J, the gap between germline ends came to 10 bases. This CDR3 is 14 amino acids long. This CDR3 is CASKRTQNTGELFF. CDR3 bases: TGTGCCAGCAAAAGGACTCAGAACACCGGGGAGCTGTTTTTT.

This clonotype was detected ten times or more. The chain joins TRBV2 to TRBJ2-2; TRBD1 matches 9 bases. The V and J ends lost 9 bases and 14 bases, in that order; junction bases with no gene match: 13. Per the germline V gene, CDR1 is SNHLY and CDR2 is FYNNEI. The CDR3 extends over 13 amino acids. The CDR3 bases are TGTGCCAGTAGTAGGGACAGGGACCGGGGACTGTTTTTT. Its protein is CASSRDRDRGLFF.

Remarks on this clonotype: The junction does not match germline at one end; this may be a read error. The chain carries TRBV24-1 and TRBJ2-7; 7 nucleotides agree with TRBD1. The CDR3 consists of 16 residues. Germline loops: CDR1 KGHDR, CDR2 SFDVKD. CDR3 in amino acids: CAASDSGQPFSYEQYF. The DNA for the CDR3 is TGTGCCGCCAGTGATTCGGGACAGCCCTTCTCCTACGAGCAGTACTTC.

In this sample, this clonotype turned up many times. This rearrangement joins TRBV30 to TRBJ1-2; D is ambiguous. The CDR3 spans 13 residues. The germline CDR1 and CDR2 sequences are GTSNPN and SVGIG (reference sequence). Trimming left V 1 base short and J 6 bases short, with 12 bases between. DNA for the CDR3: TGTGCCTGGAGTGCGACGACTGGAGATGGCTACACCTTC. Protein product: CAWSATTGDGYTF.

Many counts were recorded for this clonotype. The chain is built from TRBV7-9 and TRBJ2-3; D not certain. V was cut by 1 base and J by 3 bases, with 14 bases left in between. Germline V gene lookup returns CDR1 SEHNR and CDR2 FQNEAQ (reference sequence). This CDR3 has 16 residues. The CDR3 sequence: CASSLGTPRLTDTQYF. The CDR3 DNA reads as TGTGCCAGCAGCTTAGGCACCCCCAGGTTGACAGATACGCAGTATTTT. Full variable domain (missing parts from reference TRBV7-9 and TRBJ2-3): DTGVSQNPRHKITKRGQNVTFRCDPISEHNRLYWYRQTLGQGPEFLTYFQNEAQLEKSRLLSDRFSAERPKGSFSTLEIQRTEQGDSAMYLCASSLGTPRLTDTQYFGPGTRLTVL.

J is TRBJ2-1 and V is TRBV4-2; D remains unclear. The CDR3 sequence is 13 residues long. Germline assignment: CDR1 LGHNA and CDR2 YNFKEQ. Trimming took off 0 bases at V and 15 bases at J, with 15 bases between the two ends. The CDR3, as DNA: TGTGCCAGCAGCCAAGATCAAGGTGTGTTAGTGTTCTTC. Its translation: CASSQDQGVLVFF.

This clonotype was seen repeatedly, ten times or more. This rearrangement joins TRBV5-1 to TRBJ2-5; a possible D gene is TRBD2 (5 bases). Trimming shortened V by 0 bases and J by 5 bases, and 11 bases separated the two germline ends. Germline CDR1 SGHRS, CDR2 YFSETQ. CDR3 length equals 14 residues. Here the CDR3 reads CASSLGGVAETQYF. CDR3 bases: TGCGCCAGCAGCTTGGGGGGAGTGGCGGAGACCCAGTACTTC.

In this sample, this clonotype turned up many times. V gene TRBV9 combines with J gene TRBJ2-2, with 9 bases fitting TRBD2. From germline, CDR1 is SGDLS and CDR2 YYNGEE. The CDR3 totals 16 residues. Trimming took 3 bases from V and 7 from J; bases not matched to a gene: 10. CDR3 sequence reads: CASSGRSGSGGGELFF. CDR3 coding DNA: TGTGCCAGCAGCGGACGTAGCGGGAGTGGAGGCGGGGAGCTGTTTTTT.

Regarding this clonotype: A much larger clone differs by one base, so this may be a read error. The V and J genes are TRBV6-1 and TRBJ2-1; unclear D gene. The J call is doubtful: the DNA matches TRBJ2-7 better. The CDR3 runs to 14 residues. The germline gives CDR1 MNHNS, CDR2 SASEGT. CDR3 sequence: CASSEAGFYNEQYF. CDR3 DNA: TGTGCCAGCAGTGAAGCAGGGTTCTACAATGAGCAGTACTTC.

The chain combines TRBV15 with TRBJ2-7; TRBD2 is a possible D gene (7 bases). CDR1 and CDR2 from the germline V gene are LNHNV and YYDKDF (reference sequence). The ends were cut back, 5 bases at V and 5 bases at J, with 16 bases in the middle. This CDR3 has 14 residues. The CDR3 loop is CATSRTAGRNEQYF. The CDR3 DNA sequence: TGTGCCACCAGCCGGACAGCCGGGAGGAACGAGCAGTACTTC.

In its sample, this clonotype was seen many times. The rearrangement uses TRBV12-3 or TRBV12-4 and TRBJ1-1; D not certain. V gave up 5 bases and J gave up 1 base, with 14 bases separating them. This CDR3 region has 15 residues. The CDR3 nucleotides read TGTGCCAGCAGTGTACCCGGGAGACCGAACACTGAAGCTTTCTTT. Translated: CASSVPGRPNTEAFF.

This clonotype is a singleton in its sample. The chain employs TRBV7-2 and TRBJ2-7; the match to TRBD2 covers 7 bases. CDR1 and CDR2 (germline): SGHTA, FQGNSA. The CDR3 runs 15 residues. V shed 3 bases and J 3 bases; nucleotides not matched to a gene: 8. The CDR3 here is CASSLVLAESYEQYF. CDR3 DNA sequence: TGTGCCAGCAGCTTGGTGCTAGCGGAGAGCTACGAGCAGTACTTC. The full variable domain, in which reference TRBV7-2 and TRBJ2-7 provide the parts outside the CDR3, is GAGVSQSPSNKVTEKGKDVELRCDPISGHTALYWYRQSLGQGLEFLIYFQGNSAPDKSGLPSDRFSAERTGGSVSTLTIQRTQQEDSAVYLCASSLVLAESYEQYFGPGTRLTVT.

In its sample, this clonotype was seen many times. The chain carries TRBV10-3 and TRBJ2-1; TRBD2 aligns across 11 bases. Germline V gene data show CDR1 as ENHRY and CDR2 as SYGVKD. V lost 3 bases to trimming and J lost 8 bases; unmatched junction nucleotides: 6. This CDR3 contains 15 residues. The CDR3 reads CAISDWASGRYEQFF. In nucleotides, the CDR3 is TGTGCCATCAGTGATTGGGCTAGCGGGAGGTATGAGCAGTTCTTC.

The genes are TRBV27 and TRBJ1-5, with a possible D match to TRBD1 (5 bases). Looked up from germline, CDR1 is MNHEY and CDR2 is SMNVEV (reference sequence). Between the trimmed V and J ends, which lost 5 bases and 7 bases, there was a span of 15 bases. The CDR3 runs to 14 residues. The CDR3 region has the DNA TGTGCCAGCAGTCCCCCAGGGACGGGGCAGCCCCAGCATTTT. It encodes CASSPPGTGQPQHF.

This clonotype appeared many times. The CDR3 DNA reads TGCAGTTCTAAACCCACGAACGGGGAGCTGTTTTTT. Amino acid sequence: CSSKPTNGELFF. This chain connects TRBV20-1 to TRBJ2-2; D is ambiguous. The V gene lost 8 bases and the J gene lost 7 bases, with 14 bases spanning the gap. This CDR3 region has 12 residues. The V gene's germline CDR1 is DFQATT and CDR2 SNEGSKA (reference sequence).

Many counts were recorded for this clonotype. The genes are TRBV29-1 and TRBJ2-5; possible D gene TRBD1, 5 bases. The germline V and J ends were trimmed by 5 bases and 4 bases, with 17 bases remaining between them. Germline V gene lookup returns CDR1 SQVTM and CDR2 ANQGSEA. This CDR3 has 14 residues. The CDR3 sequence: CSVSLGAVGETQYF. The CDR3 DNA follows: TGCAGCGTTTCTTTAGGGGCGGTAGGAGAGACCCAGTACTTC.

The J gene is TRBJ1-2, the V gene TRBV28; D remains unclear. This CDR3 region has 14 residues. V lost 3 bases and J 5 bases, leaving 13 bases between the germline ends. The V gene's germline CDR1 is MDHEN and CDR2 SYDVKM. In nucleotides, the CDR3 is TGTGCCAGCAGTTTTATAGAGGGAAGGTATGGCTACACCTTC. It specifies CASSFIEGRYGYTF.

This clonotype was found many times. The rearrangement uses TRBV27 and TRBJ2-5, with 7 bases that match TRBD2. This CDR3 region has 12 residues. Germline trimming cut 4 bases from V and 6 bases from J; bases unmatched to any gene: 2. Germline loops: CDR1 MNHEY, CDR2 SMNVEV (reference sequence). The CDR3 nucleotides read TGTGCCAGCAGTTCCGGGAGGCAGACCCAGTACTTC. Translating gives CASSSGRQTQYF.

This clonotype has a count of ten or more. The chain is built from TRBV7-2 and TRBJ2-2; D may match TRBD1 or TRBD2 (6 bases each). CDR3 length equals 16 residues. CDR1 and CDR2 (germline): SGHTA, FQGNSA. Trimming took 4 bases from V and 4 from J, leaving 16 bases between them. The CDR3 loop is CASSSGRGAGTGELFF. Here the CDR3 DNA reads TGTGCCAGCAGCTCTGGTAGGGGGGCCGGCACCGGGGAGCTGTTTTTT.

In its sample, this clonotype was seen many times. The CDR3 coding sequence is TGTGCCAGCAGTCGGGGACAGGGGGCTTCGACCCAGTACTTC. Amino acid sequence: CASSRGQGASTQYF. The rearrangement uses TRBV6-1 and TRBJ2-5; 12 bases are a match to TRBD1. The V segment lost 5 bases and the J segment 7 bases; nucleotides outside the gene matches: 5. Germline loops: CDR1 MNHNS, CDR2 SASEGT. This CDR3 has 14 residues.

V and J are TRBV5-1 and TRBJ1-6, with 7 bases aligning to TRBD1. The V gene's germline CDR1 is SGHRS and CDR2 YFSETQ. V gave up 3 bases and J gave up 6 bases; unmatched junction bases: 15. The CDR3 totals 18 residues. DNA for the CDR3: TGCGCCAGCAGCTCCCGTCCAATTGGCGGGACAGCTAATTCACCCCTCCACTTT. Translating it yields CASSSRPIGGTANSPLHF.

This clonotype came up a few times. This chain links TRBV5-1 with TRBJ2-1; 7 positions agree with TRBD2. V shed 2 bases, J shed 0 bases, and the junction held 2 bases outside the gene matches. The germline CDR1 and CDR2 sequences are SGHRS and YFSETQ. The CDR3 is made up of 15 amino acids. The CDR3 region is CASSFLAASYNEQFF. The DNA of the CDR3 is TGCGCCAGCAGCTTCCTAGCGGCCTCCTACAATGAGCAGTTCTTC.

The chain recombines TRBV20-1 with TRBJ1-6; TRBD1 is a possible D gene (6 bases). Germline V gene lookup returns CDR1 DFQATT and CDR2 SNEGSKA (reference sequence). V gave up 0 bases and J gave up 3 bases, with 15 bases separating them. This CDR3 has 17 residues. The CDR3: CSARDLGGLGYNSPLHF. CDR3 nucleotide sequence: TGCAGTGCTAGAGATTTGGGGGGGCTTGGCTATAATTCACCCCTCCACTTT.

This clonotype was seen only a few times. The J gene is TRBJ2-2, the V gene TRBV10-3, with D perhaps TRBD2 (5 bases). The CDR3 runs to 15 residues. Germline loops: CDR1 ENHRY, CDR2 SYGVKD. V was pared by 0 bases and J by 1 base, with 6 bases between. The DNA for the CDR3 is TGTGCCATCAGTGAGTCGGCGGGGAACACCGGGGAGCTGTTTTTT. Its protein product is CAISESAGNTGELFF.